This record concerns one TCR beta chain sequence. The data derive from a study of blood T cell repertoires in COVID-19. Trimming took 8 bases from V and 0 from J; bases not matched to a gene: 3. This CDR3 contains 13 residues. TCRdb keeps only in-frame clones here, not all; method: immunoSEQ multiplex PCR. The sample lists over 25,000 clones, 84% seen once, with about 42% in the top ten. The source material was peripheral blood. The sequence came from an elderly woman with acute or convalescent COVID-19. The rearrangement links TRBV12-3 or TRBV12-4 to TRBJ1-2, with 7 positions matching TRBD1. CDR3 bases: TGTGCCAGCTCCGGGACAGCTAACTATGGCTACACCTTC. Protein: CASSGTANYGYTF.